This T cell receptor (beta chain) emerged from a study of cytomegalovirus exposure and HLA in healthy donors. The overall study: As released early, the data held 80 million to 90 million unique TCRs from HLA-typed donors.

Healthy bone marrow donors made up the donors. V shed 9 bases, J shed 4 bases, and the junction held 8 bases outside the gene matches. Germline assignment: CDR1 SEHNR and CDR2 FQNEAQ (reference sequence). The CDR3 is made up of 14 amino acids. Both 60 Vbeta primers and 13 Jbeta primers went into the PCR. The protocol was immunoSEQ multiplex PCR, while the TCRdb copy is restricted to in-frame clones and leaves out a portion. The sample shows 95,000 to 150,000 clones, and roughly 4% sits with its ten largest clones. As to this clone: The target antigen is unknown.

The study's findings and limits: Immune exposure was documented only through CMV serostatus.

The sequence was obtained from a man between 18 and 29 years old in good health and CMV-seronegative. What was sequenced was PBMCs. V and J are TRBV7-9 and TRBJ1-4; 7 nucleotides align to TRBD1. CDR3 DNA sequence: TGTGCCAGGGGTGGGGACAGCGATAATGAAAAACTGTTTTTT. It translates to CARGGDSDNEKLFF.